This TCR beta chain comes out of a study of identical twins. Findings and limits, study-wide: Sequences that were beta out-of-frame showed weaker excess twin sharing.

After template switching added a universal primer site, the resulting cDNA carried unique molecular identifiers. One entry per CDR3 protein results from TCRdb running MiXCR on the 5' RACE reads. Here the sample spans about 470,000 distinct CDR3 sequences, around 24% being singletons. As for this clonotype: What it recognizes is unknown.

This CDR3 is built from 14 residues. V was shortened by 2 bases and J by 4 bases, with 11 bases between the two germline ends. Germline lookup yields CDR1 SNHLY and CDR2 FYNNEI. The same sample was also studied in work on T cells expressing NK-cell markers. Turning to that study: Seven HCMV-seropositive donors and one seronegative donor made up the eight sequenced donors. Only alpha-beta TCR T cells were sorted in several experiments, using an anti-gamma-delta TCR antibody.

This receptor was identified in a woman aged 18-30 years in good health. Specimen: CD4+ T cells sorted from blood. The chain combines TRBV2 with TRBJ1-1, with D uncertain. The CDR3 DNA follows: TGTGCCAGCAGTGAAAGAGAAGTCGGCACTGAAGCTTTCTTT. Residues: CASSEREVGTEAFF.